The present T cell receptor beta chain was sequenced within a study of TIL therapy for anti-PD-1-resistant metastatic lung cancer. In the study overall: Median tumor mutation burden was approximately 1.5 mutations per megabase. Study outcomes and limitations: Treatment-naive, never-smoker and oncogene-addicted patients were overrepresented in this highly selected cohort.

Time point meaning: pre-treatment sample, taken before nivolumab and TIL therapy. V dropped 4 bases and J dropped 4 bases, with 11 bases sitting between them. The CDR3 contains 14 residues. Germline V gene data show CDR1 as SNHLY and CDR2 as FYNNEI. Remarks on this clone: As yet, its antigen is unknown.

Sequencing used immunoSEQ v3. Profiled with immunoSEQ multiplex PCR; TCRdb holds only in-frame clones, not every one. The sample lists about 36,000 clones; about 73% were seen once. The chain joins TRBV2 to TRBJ1-5; a possible D gene is TRBD1 (5 bases). The sequencing here drew on blood, taken at baseline. The sequence was obtained from a person between 25 and 80 years old with non-small cell lung cancer. CDR3 amino acids: CASSARAANQPQHF. The CDR3 nucleotides are TGTGCCAGCAGTGCCAGGGCAGCAAATCAGCCCCAGCATTTT.